These T cell receptor beta chains were read from a single sample in a study of cytomegalovirus exposure and HLA in healthy donors. Some clones are missing from TCRdb's copy, which holds only in-frame ones; the method was immunoSEQ multiplex PCR. The table records about 120,000 clones, 80% to 90% of them present only once. Source material: PBMCs. These receptors were collected from a man aged 40-50 years in good health and CMV-seronegative. Both conserved end residues are part of each CDR3. A D gene is named only where the DNA matches it firmly. Only part of the rows carry a size: once, few, many, or a class if the clone is expanded.

>TRBJ2-1|NA|NA|TRBV7-9
CSSSLASGPSNEQFF
TGTTCCAGCAGCTTAGCCAGCGGACCCAGCAATGAGCAGTTCTTC
>TRBJ2-6|NA|NA|TRBV5-1
CASSPFSGANVLTF
TGCGCCAGCAGCCCATTCTCTGGGGCCAACGTCCTGACTTTC
>TRBJ2-7|NA|NA|TRBV28
CASSLNRDEQYF
TGTGCCAGCAGTTTAAACAGGGACGAGCAGTACTTC
>TRBJ1-1|NA|NA|TRBV27
CASTSVRGEAFF
TGTGCCAGCACCTCTGTACGCGGTGAAGCTTTCTTT
>TRBJ2-3|NA|NA|TRBV7-8
CASSAGVAQYF
TGTGCCAGCAGCGCCGGGGTTGCGCAGTATTTT
>TRBJ2-3|TRBD2|NA|TRBV28
CASSLPPGLEGIADTQYF
TGTGCCAGCAGTTTACCCCCAGGACTAGAAGGTATTGCAGATACGCAGTATTTT
>TRBJ1-4|NA|once|TRBV5-4
CASSADRGGEKLFF
TGTGCCAGCAGCGCCGACAGAGGTGGTGAAAAACTGTTTTTT
>TRBJ2-5|NA|NA|TRBV4-3
CASSQDRTAQETQYF
TGCGCCAGCAGCCAAGACAGAACCGCCCAAGAGACCCAGTACTTC
>TRBJ2-7|TRBD1|few|TRBV5-1
CASSYQGEDEQYF
TGCGCCAGCAGCTACCAGGGGGAAGACGAGCAGTACTTC
>TRBJ1-2|NA|NA|TRBV19
CASSREGYGYTF
TGTGCCAGTAGTCGGGAGGGCTATGGCTACACCTTC
>TRBJ2-1|NA|NA|TRBV5-1
CASSLDASTGEQFF
TGCGCCAGCAGCTTGGATGCTAGTACTGGAGAGCAGTTCTTC
>TRBJ1-4|TRBD1|few|TRBV19
CASTPSRDRGPEKLFF
TGTGCCAGTACTCCGTCCCGGGACAGGGGGCCTGAAAAACTGTTTTTT
>TRBJ2-1|NA|NA|TRBV9
CASSPRTGYNEQFF
TGTGCCAGCAGCCCAAGGACGGGATACAATGAGCAGTTCTTC
>TRBJ1-2|NA|NA|TRBV11-2
CASSLGTGYGYTF
TGTGCCAGCAGCTTAGGTACAGGGTACGGCTACACCTTC
>TRBJ1-2|TRBD1|NA|TRBV27
CASRPQGEYGYTF
TGTGCCAGCAGACCACAGGGGGAATATGGCTACACCTTC
>TRBJ1-5|TRBD1|few|TRBV4-3
CASSQEAPGTGYSNQPQHF
TGCGCCAGCAGCCAAGAGGCTCCCGGGACAGGGTATAGCAATCAGCCCCAGCATTTT
>TRBJ1-5|NA|NA|TRBV10-1
CASTTLYPSNQPQHF
TGCGCCAGCACTACCTTATATCCGAGCAATCAGCCCCAGCATTTT
>TRBJ1-1|NA|NA|TRBV5-1
CASSFGAGSANTEAFF
TGCGCCAGCAGCTTCGGTGCAGGGTCCGCGAACACTGAAGCTTTCTTT
>TRBJ2-5|TRBD2|NA|TRBV7-2
CASSPRGGGAEVTQYF
TGTGCCAGCAGCCCAAGGGGCGGGGGGGCAGAGGTGACCCAGTACTTC
>TRBJ2-7|NA|NA|TRBV5-1
CASSLDPGPFYEQYF
TGCGCCAGCAGCTTGGATCCAGGTCCCTTCTACGAGCAGTACTTC
>TRBJ2-5|TRBD2|once|TRBV9
CASSVDLAAQETQYF
TGTGCCAGCAGCGTGGACCTAGCGGCCCAAGAGACCCAGTACTTC
>TRBJ2-7|NA|NA|TRBV18
CASSLTEDYEQYF
TGTGCCAGCTCCCTGACAGAAGATTACGAGCAGTACTTC
>TRBJ1-6|TRBD1|NA|TRBV30
CAWSVPGGNSPLHF
TGTGCCTGGAGTGTACCAGGGGGAAATTCACCCCTCCACTTT
>TRBJ1-3|NA|NA|TRBV30
CAWGQGGSGNTIYF
TGTGCCTGGGGACAAGGGGGTTCGGGAAACACCATATATTTT
>TRBJ2-7|NA|NA|TRBV27
CASSLSAPVYYEQYF
TGTGCCAGCAGTTTATCTGCGCCCGTTTACTACGAGCAGTACTTC
>TRBJ2-1|NA|few|TRBV4-3
CASSQEIGTRWNEQFF
TGCGCCAGCAGCCAAGAAATCGGGACTCGCTGGAATGAGCAGTTCTTC
>TRBJ2-7|NA|few|TRBV6-6
CASSYYGQSSYEQYF
TGTGCCAGCAGTTACTACGGACAGAGCTCCTACGAGCAGTACTTC
>TRBJ1-3|NA|NA|TRBV5-1
CASSTSGPTTGNTIYF
TGCGCCAGCAGCACCAGCGGGCCGACGACTGGAAACACCATATATTTT
>TRBJ2-5|TRBD1|few|TRBV5-6
CASSRVQGKETQYF
TGTGCCAGCAGCCGCGTACAGGGGAAAGAGACCCAGTACTTC
>TRBJ2-1|NA|few|TRBV4-3
CASRPSLVDEQFF
TGCGCCAGCAGACCCTCCTTAGTGGATGAGCAGTTCTTC
>TRBJ2-6|TRBD1|NA|TRBV28
CASSPPDRGSGANGLTF
TGTGCCAGCAGTCCGCCGGACAGGGGAAGTGGGGCCAACGGCCTGACTTTC
>TRBJ2-7|NA|NA|TRBV5-1
CASSLEGFKQYF
TGCGCCAGCAGCTTGGAGGGGTTCAAGCAGTACTTC
>TRBJ2-2|NA|NA|TRBV30
CAWTQGGGVTGELFF
TGTGCCTGGACCCAGGGGGGCGGTGTCACCGGGGAGCTGTTTTTT
>TRBJ2-3|NA|NA|TRBV18
CASSRTGPDTQYF
TGTGCCAGCTCACGAACAGGGCCAGATACGCAGTATTTT
>TRBJ2-5|NA|NA|TRBV5-5
CASSLVVLAGETQYF
TGTGCCAGCAGCTTGGTAGTTCTAGCTGGAGAGACCCAGTACTTC
>TRBJ2-7|NA|NA|TRBV7-9
CASSPAGLGYEQYF
TGTGCCAGCAGCCCAGCGGGCTTAGGTTACGAGCAGTACTTC
>TRBJ2-7|TRBD2|NA|TRBV27
CASSFASGRTGSYEQYF
TGTGCCAGCAGTTTCGCTAGCGGGCGCACGGGCTCCTACGAGCAGTACTTC
>TRBJ2-7|NA|NA|TRBV29-1
CSVPAGALSYEQYF
TGCAGCGTGCCCGCAGGGGCTCTCTCCTACGAGCAGTACTTC
>TRBJ2-5|TRBD2|NA|TRBV5-1
CASSFLAGGQETQYF
TGCGCCAGCAGCTTCTTAGCGGGGGGGCAAGAGACCCAGTACTTC
>TRBJ2-6|NA|NA|TRBV21-1
CASSKERSGGDLSGANVLTF
TGTGCCAGCAGCAAAGAACGGTCTGGGGGGGACCTCTCTGGGGCCAACGTCCTGACTTTC
>TRBJ1-6|NA|NA|TRBV28
CASRESQGGSPLHF
TGTGCCAGCAGGGAGTCACAGGGCGGCTCACCCCTCCACTTT